What follows are 32 T cell receptor beta chains derived from one specimen sequenced in a study of OX40 agonist ivuxolimab in advanced cancers. Data came from immunoSEQ multiplex PCR; TCRdb stores just in-frame clones and leaves some out. The sample consists of more than 20,000 clones, roughly 80% of them appearing once. The input for sequencing was CD4+ or CD8+ T cells sorted from blood, taken in a trial of the OX40 agonist ivuxolimab. The origin of the receptors is an adult with an advanced solid tumor such as melanoma, head and neck, liver or kidney cancer.

The chain couples TRBV30 to TRBJ2-7; TRBD2 matches at 7 bases. Losses at the gene ends were 3 bases for V and 4 bases for J; bases not matched to a gene: 6. Per the germline V gene, CDR1 is GTSNPN and CDR2 is SVGIG (reference sequence). This CDR3 region has 13 residues. The CDR3 loop reads CAWRAGKGYEQYF. The CDR3 nucleotides read TGTGCCTGGAGAGCGGGGAAGGGGTACGAGCAGTACTTC.

The genes are TRBV11-2 and TRBJ2-5; D is perhaps TRBD1 (5 bases). The J call may be wrong; the DNA end is better matched by TRBJ2-7. The CDR3 loop spans 18 amino acids. Germline V lookup: CDR1 SGHAT, CDR2 FQNNGV. In DNA form, the CDR3 reads TGTGCCAGCAGCTTAGGACCATCGACAGCCCCTAAGTCCTACGAGCAGTACTTC. The encoded protein is CASSLGPSTAPKSYEQYF.

V is TRBV15 and J is TRBJ2-1, with TRBD1 as a possible D gene (5 bases). Germline-derived CDR1 and CDR2 are LNHNV and YYDKDF (reference sequence). This CDR3 contains 14 residues. V lost 0 bases to trimming and J lost 9 bases, with 12 bases between them. CDR3 nucleotide sequence: TGTGCCACCAGCAGAGACCAGGGTACAAGTGAGCAGTTCTTC. Protein product: CATSRDQGTSEQFF.

The V gene is TRBV27, the J gene TRBJ2-5; D is tentatively TRBD1 or TRBD2 (5 bases each). The DNA end is a closer match to TRBJ2-7, so the J assignment may be wrong. The CDR3 loop spans 15 amino acids. Germline V gene sequence: CDR1 MNHEY, CDR2 SMNVEV (reference sequence). Written as DNA, the CDR3 is TGTGCCAGCAGTTTTTCCGGGACCGGGACCTACGAGCAGTACTTC. It encodes CASSFSGTGTYEQYF.

The CDR3 DNA sequence: TGCGCCAGCAGCTTGTGGGGCGGAACGAGCTCCTACAATGAGCAGTTCTTC. Translation: CASSLWGGTSSYNEQFF. The chain links TRBV5-1 to TRBJ2-1, with D perhaps TRBD1 (5 bases). The CDR3 has 17 amino acids. Per germline, CDR1 SGHRS and CDR2 YFSETQ. Trimming shortened V by 1 base and J by 0 bases, and 14 bases separated the two germline ends.

CDR3: CAWSVGGSETQYF. The CDR3 DNA sequence: TGTGCCTGGAGTGTAGGGGGCTCAGAGACCCAGTACTTC. The J gene is TRBJ2-5, the V gene TRBV30; 7 bases align to TRBD1. The CDR3 covers 13 residues. CDR1 GTSNPN and CDR2 SVGIG come from the germline V gene (reference sequence). The V segment lost 0 bases and the J segment 4 bases; nucleotides outside the gene matches: 2.

This clone showed up just a few times. The identical CDR3 is also encoded by other nucleotide sequences in the sample. The V gene is TRBV5-1, the J gene TRBJ2-7; D gene unclear. Germline V gives CDR1 SGHRS, CDR2 YFSETQ. The CDR3 is 11 amino acids. Trimming took 3 bases from V and 4 from J, leaving 5 bases between them. CDR3 residues: CASSSSYEQYF. CDR3 DNA sequence: TGCGCCAGCAGCTCCTCTTACGAGCAGTACTTC.

This chain connects TRBV11-2 to TRBJ2-7; D is perhaps TRBD1 (6 bases). The germline V gene encodes CDR1 SGHAT and CDR2 FQNNGV. This CDR3 contains 14 residues. V was pared by 2 bases and J by 4 bases, with 12 bases between. The CDR3 DNA reads as TGTGCCAGCAGCTTAAGGACAGCACTTTACGAGCAGTACTTC. It codes for CASSLRTALYEQYF. The entire variable domain, with the rest obtained from reference TRBV11-2 and TRBJ2-7, is as follows: EAGVAQSPRYKIIEKRQSVAFWCNPISGHATLYWYQQILGQGPKLLIQFQNNGVVDDSQLPKDRFSAERLKGVDSTLKIQPAKLEDSAVYLCASSLRTALYEQYFGPGTRLTVT.

This rearrangement joins TRBV7-8 to TRBJ2-3; 7 bases are a match to TRBD2. The ends lost 5 bases at V and 4 bases at J; junction bases unmatched: 15. The CDR3 contains 17 residues. Germline values: CDR1 SGHVS, CDR2 FQNEAQ. CDR3 sequence reads: CASSLRVTGGGADTQYF. Written as DNA, the CDR3 is TGTGCCAGCAGCCTCCGGGTAACGGGAGGTGGGGCAGATACGCAGTATTTT.

This clone came up a few times. This chain uses TRBV7-3 with TRBJ2-1; TRBD2 is a possible D gene (5 bases). V was trimmed by 2 bases and J by 0 bases, leaving 5 bases between them. This CDR3 spans 14 amino acids. Germline V gene lookup returns CDR1 SGHTA and CDR2 FQGTGA. The CDR3, as DNA: TGTGCCAGCAGCTTAGAGGGCTCCTACAATGAGCAGTTCTTC. Translated, it gives CASSLEGSYNEQFF. The whole variable domain, remainder taken from reference TRBV7-3 and TRBJ2-1, is GAGVSQTPSNKVTEKGKYVELRCDPISGHTALYWYRQSLGQGPEFLIYFQGTGAADDSGLPNDRFFAVRPEGSVSTLKIQRTERGDSAVYLCASSLEGSYNEQFFGPGTRLTVL.

This clone has just a few counts. The chain combines TRBV5-6 with TRBJ1-2; tentatively, D is TRBD1 (5 bases). Trimming left V 1 base short and J 0 bases short, with 10 bases between. Germline CDR1 is SGHDT and CDR2 is YYEEEE. The CDR3 contains 15 residues. CDR3: CASSLFQGTNYGYTF. In nucleotides, the CDR3 is TGTGCCAGCAGCTTGTTCCAGGGAACTAACTATGGCTACACCTTC.

The chain couples TRBV9 to TRBJ2-7, with unresolved D. The CDR3 extends over 15 amino acids. Germline lookup yields CDR1 SGDLS and CDR2 YYNGEE. Trimming cost V 0 bases and J 0 bases, with 10 bases left between them. CDR3 in DNA: TGTGCCAGCAGCGTAGCTGCCTCCTACTCCTACGAGCAGTACTTC. It encodes CASSVAASYSYEQYF.

Judged by abundance, this clone is hyperexpanded. This chain uses TRBV30 with TRBJ2-7; 7 bases agree with TRBD1. Germline loops: CDR1 GTSNPN, CDR2 SVGIG (reference sequence). The J segment lost 2 bases and the V segment lost 1 base, leaving 5 bases of the junction unmatched. The CDR3 has 14 amino acids. CDR3 nucleotide sequence: TGTGCCTGGAGTGATAGGGGGACAGCCTACGAGCAGTACTTC. It specifies CAWSDRGTAYEQYF.

The chain couples TRBV28 to TRBJ2-7, with a tentative D call TRBD1 (7 bases). V dropped 5 bases and J dropped 3 bases, with 17 bases sitting between them. The CDR3 extends over 15 amino acids. CDR1 is MDHEN, CDR2 SYDVKM, per germline. The CDR3 DNA reads TGTGCCAGCAGTCTGGAGGGGGCGCAGGGCTACGAGCAGTACTTC. Protein sequence: CASSLEGAQGYEQYF.

This sequence joins TRBV7-2 and TRBJ2-6, with 10 bases identical to TRBD2. CDR1 and CDR2 from the germline V gene are SGHTA and FQGNSA. V lost 1 base to trimming and J lost 2 bases; unmatched junction nucleotides: 2. The CDR3 has 17 residues. The CDR3 DNA is TGTGCCAGCAGCTTAGGGCTAGCGGGAGCTGGGGCCAACGTCCTGACTTTC. As protein: CASSLGLAGAGANVLTF.

This clone was recorded at least ten times. The chain couples TRBV4-2 to TRBJ1-3; D possibly corresponds to TRBD1 (6 bases). This CDR3 has 15 residues. V was cut by 3 bases and J by 4 bases, with 13 bases left in between. The germline V gene encodes CDR1 LGHNA and CDR2 YNFKEQ. CDR3 DNA: TGTGCCAGCAGCCAGGACCGGACAGCGGGAAACACCATATATTTT. This codes for CASSQDRTAGNTIYF.

The CDR3 sequence: CASSQGLSPFYEQYF. Here the CDR3 DNA reads TGCGCCAGCAGCCAAGGTCTATCCCCCTTTTACGAGCAGTACTTC. V gene TRBV4-1 combines with J gene TRBJ2-7; D is ambiguous. Germline-derived CDR1 and CDR2 are MGHRA and YSYEKL. V was shortened by 1 base and J by 4 bases, with 14 bases between the two germline ends. CDR3 length: 15 residues.

The chain couples TRBV15 to TRBJ2-1, with TRBD2 matching over 8 bases. V was pared by 3 bases and J by 9 bases, with 10 bases of the junction left unmatched. From germline, CDR1 is LNHNV and CDR2 YYDKDF (reference sequence). The length of the CDR3 is 15 residues. As DNA, the CDR3 is TGTGCCACCAGCAGTACTCCCACTAGCGGTGGTGAGCAGTTCTTC. It translates to CATSSTPTSGGEQFF. Full variable domain (outside the CDR3, taken from reference TRBV15 and TRBJ2-1): DAMVIQNPRYQVTQFGKPVTLSCSQTLNHNVMYWYQQKSSQAPKLLFHYYDKDFNNEADTPDNFQSRRPNTSFCFLDIRSPGLGDTAMYLCATSSTPTSGGEQFFGPGTRLTVL.

The genes are TRBV6-5 and TRBJ1-1; no reliable D call. With 0 bases removed from V and 8 bases from J, the gap between germline ends came to 10 bases. The CDR3 runs to 13 residues. Germline V gene sequence: CDR1 MNHEY, CDR2 SVGAGI. This CDR3 reads CASSYSGGQEAFF. The CDR3 region has the DNA TGTGCCAGCAGTTACTCGGGAGGTCAGGAAGCTTTCTTT.

This chain joins TRBV7-9 and TRBJ2-1; TRBD1 or TRBD2 may be the D gene (5 bases each). Germline loops: CDR1 SEHNR, CDR2 FQNEAQ (reference sequence). The V end was cut by 6 bases, the J end by 8 bases, with 20 bases between. The CDR3 loop spans 15 amino acids. CDR3 coding DNA: TGTGCCAGCAGTGTCACCGGGACGGGTGCTCATGAGCAGTTCTTC. It specifies CASSVTGTGAHEQFF.

This clone was detected only once. The V call is TRBV19, the J call TRBJ2-7; 7 bases agree with TRBD1. Per germline, CDR1 LNHDA and CDR2 SQIVND (reference sequence). This CDR3 spans 11 amino acids. The CDR3 region has the DNA TGTGCGACAGGGCCACTCTACGAGCAGTACTTC. It codes for CATGPLYEQYF.

Note on this clone: One end of the junction varies from germline; a read error may be responsible. The chain employs TRBV19 and TRBJ2-1; D may be TRBD2 (5 bases). Germline CDR1 LNHDA, CDR2 SQIVND (reference sequence). The CDR3 is 13 amino acids. The CDR3 sequence: CASRLAGYNEQFF. DNA for the CDR3: TGCGCCAGCCGCCTAGCTGGTTACAATGAGCAGTTCTTC.

The chain employs TRBV5-4 and TRBJ2-7; 7 bases fit TRBD2. Germline V gives CDR1 SGHNT, CDR2 YYREEE (reference sequence). Unmatched junction bases numbered 6, after V lost 2 bases and J lost 4 bases. The CDR3 totals 14 residues. The CDR3, as DNA: TGTGCCAGCAGCTTCGGATCTAGCGGATACGAGCAGTACTTC. This translates into CASSFGSSGYEQYF.

The CDR3 region has the DNA TGCGCCAGCAGCTTGGATTTGCAGTTGAACACTGAAGCTTTCTTT. Its protein is CASSLDLQLNTEAFF. The genes are TRBV5-1 and TRBJ1-1; D gene unclear. CDR3 length equals 15 residues. V shed 0 bases and J shed 0 bases, with 9 bases lying between them. The germline V gene encodes CDR1 SGHRS and CDR2 YFSETQ.

The chain carries TRBV7-3 and TRBJ2-1; 8 bases line up with TRBD2. Germline CDR1 reads SGHTA; CDR2 reads FQGTGA. V shed 6 bases and J 4 bases; nucleotides not matched to a gene: 2. The CDR3 is 13 amino acids. The CDR3 spells CASSSGEYNEQFF. The CDR3 region has the DNA TGTGCCAGCAGTAGCGGGGAATACAATGAGCAGTTCTTC.

A few counts support this clone. The J gene is TRBJ1-3, the V gene TRBV9; D gene unclear. Germline values: CDR1 SGDLS, CDR2 YYNGEE. This CDR3 has 15 amino acids. V dropped 0 bases and J dropped 3 bases, with 10 bases sitting between them. The CDR3 here is CASSVGVELGNTIYF. For the CDR3, the DNA is TGTGCCAGCAGCGTAGGGGTGGAACTTGGAAACACCATATATTTT.

The V gene is TRBV11-2, the J gene TRBJ1-3, with D hard to call. The V end was cut by 1 base, the J end by 0 bases, with 7 bases between. This CDR3 is 15 amino acids long. CDR1 SGHAT and CDR2 FQNNGV come from the germline V gene. The CDR3 DNA reads as TGTGCCAGCAGCTTAGGGCGGAACTCTGGAAACACCATATATTTT. It translates to CASSLGRNSGNTIYF.

The sample holds one count of this clone. One end of the junction is discordant with germline, which a read error may explain. J is TRBJ2-7 and V is TRBV7-2; 16 nucleotides match TRBD2. Germline values: CDR1 SGHTA, CDR2 FQGNSA. CDR3 length: 14 amino acids. CDR3 sequence reads: CASSFSGTSGREDF. Written as DNA, the CDR3 is TGTGCCAGCAGCTTTTCGGGGACTAGCGGGAGGGAAGACTTC.

V usage is TRBV7-9 and J usage is TRBJ2-1; D is perhaps TRBD1 (7 bases). CDR1 and CDR2 (germline): SEHNR, FQNEAQ (reference sequence). Trimming took off 5 bases at V and 4 bases at J, with 15 bases between the two ends. This CDR3 spans 15 amino acids. The CDR3 DNA reads as TGTGCCAGCAGCCCGCGGGACAGACTGTACAATGAGCAGTTCTTC. Translation gives CASSPRDRLYNEQFF.

The V gene is TRBV7-9, the J gene TRBJ2-1, with TRBD2 as a possible D gene (6 bases). The CDR3 loop spans 12 amino acids. Trimming removed 5 bases from V and 6 bases from J, with 8 bases in between. The germline CDR1 and CDR2 sequences are SEHNR and FQNEAQ (reference sequence). The DNA of the CDR3 is TGTGCCAGCAGCGAACTAGCCAATGAGCAGTTCTTC. Translated, it gives CASSELANEQFF.

The chain joins TRBV4-1 to TRBJ2-2; 10 positions agree with TRBD2. V lost 5 bases and J lost 6; bases outside the gene matches: 9. CDR3 length equals 16 residues. Per the germline V gene, CDR1 is MGHRA and CDR2 is YSYEKL. The CDR3 loop is CASSGRSSGSPGELFF. The CDR3 nucleotides read TGCGCCAGCAGCGGAAGGTCTAGCGGGAGCCCCGGGGAGCTGTTTTTT.

The V and J genes are TRBV6-1 and TRBJ1-5, with TRBD1 as a possible D gene (5 bases). Germline assignment: CDR1 MNHNS and CDR2 SASEGT. This CDR3 spans 14 amino acids. Trimming took 6 bases from V and 6 from J, leaving 15 bases between them. CDR3: CASRDLGDGQPQHF. The DNA for the CDR3 is TGTGCCAGCAGGGACTTAGGGGATGGTCAGCCCCAGCATTTT.